Listed below are T cell receptor beta chains from one sample, sequenced in a study of blood T cells in healthy people across ages. TCRdb re-called the 5' RACE reads with MiXCR, one entry per CDR3 protein. The sample yields around 1.5 million distinct CDR3 sequences, approximately 59% seen once. Sequencing was carried out using blood. These receptors all come from a man aged 18 to 30 in good health. Each CDR3 is given with its conserved first and last residue. A D gene is named only where the DNA matches it firmly. A clone size is listed for some rows: how often the clone was seen (once, few, many), or a class if it is expanded.

d_call,clone_size,j_call,v_call,cdr3_aa,cdr3_nt
NA,NA,TRBJ2-5,TRBV9,CASSVTDRVETQYF,TGTGCCAGCAGCGTTACGGACCGGGTGGAGACCCAGTACTTC
TRBD2,NA,TRBJ2-1,TRBV29-1,CSVTVAGSYNEQFF,TGCAGCGTTACCGTAGCGGGCTCCTACAATGAGCAGTTCTTC
NA,few,TRBJ2-7,TRBV7-9,CASLEQYF,TGTGCCAGCCTCGAGCAGTACTTC
NA,NA,TRBJ1-2,TRBV4-2,CASSPTTGGGYGYTF,TGTGCCAGCAGCCCGACCACGGGGGGCGGCTATGGCTACACCTTC
TRBD1,once,TRBJ1-1,TRBV5-6,CASTLLGQGAFLNTEAFF,TGTGCCAGCACCTTACTCGGACAGGGGGCTTTTCTGAACACTGAAGCTTTCTTT
NA,NA,TRBJ1-1,TRBV13,CASSLRTTGTHGRVGVHEAFF,TGTGCCAGCAGCCTCCGGACTACCGGGACACATGGTCGGGTCGGGGTACATGAAGCTTTCTTT
NA,NA,TRBJ2-3,TRBV27,CASLGGTRQYF,TGTGCCAGTCTCGGCGGGACAAGGCAGTATTTT
TRBD1,few,TRBJ1-2,TRBV18,CASSRGQATGTRIDGYTF,TGTGCCAGCTCACGAGGTCAGGCGACAGGGACCCGTATAGATGGCTACACCTTC
TRBD2,NA,TRBJ2-5,TRBV20-1,CSAVPGLAGEYQETQYF,TGCAGTGCCGTCCCCGGACTAGCGGGAGAATACCAAGAGACCCAGTACTTC
NA,NA,TRBJ2-1,TRBV4-1,CASSQVAINDNEQFF,TGCGCCAGCAGCCAAGTAGCGATTAACGACAATGAGCAGTTCTTC
TRBD1,NA,TRBJ1-5,TRBV20-1,CSARDVLRQGVNQPQHF,TGCAGTGCTAGAGATGTTTTGAGGCAGGGGGTCAATCAGCCCCAGCATTTT
TRBD2,NA,TRBJ2-3,TRBV4-1,CASSPRTSGGLYTDTQYF,TGCGCCAGCAGCCCCCGGACTAGCGGGGGGCTTTACACAGATACGCAGTATTTT
TRBD2,NA,TRBJ2-7,TRBV4-1,CASSHVTSGSSYEQYF,TGCGCCAGCAGCCATGTTACTAGCGGAAGCTCCTACGAGCAGTACTTC
NA,few,TRBJ2-3,TRBV29-1,CSVVPGDPETQYF,TGCAGCGTTGTGCCCGGGGACCCGGAGACGCAGTATTTT
NA,once,TRBJ2-1,TRBV7-9,CASKAPGNEQFF,TGTGCCAGCAAGGCCCCCGGGAATGAGCAGTTCTTC
NA,NA,TRBJ1-1,TRBV5-1,CASSLVGIGETEAFF,TGCGCCAGCAGCTTGGTAGGGATTGGGGAAACTGAAGCTTTCTTT